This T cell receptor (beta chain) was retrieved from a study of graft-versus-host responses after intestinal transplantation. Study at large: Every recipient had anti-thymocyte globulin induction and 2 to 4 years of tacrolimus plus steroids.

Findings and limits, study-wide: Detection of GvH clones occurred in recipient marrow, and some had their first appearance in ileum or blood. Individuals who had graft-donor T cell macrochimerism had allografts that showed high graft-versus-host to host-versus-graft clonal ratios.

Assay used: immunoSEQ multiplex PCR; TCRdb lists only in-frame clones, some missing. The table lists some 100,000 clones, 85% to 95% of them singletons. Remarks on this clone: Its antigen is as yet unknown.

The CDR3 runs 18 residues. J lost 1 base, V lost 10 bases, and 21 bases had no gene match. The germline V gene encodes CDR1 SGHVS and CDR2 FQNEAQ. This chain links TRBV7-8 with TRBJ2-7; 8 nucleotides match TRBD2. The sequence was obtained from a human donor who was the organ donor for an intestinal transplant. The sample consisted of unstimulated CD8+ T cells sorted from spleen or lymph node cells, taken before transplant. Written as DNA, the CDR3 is TGTGCCACCACACAGAATGAGCGGGAGTCGGAAAGGTCCTACGAGCAGTACTTC. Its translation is CATTQNERESERSYEQYF.